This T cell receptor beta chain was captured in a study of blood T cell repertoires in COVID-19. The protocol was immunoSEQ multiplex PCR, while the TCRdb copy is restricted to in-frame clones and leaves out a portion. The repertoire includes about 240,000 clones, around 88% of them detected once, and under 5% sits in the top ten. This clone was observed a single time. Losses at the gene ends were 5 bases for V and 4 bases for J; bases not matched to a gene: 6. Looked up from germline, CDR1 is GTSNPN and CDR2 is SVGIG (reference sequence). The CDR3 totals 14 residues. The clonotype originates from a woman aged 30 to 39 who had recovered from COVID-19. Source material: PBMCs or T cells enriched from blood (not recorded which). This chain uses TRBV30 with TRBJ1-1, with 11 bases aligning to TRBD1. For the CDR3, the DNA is TGTGCCTGGGCTGGACAGGGGGCTCGCACTGAAGCTTTCTTT. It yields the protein CAWAGQGARTEAFF.